This TCR beta chain stems from a study of cytomegalovirus exposure and HLA in healthy donors. Turning to the study itself: The platform used for the 120 validation repertoires matched that of the roughly 720 first-cohort repertoires, a later analysis reported. Whole-study results and caveats: Specific recognition of CMV antigens was confirmed in vitro for a few chains (all CMV-associated).

Sequencing used immunoSEQ multiplex PCR; TCRdb keeps in-frame clones, though not all of them. Of about 240,000 clones listed, about 90% are singletons. Remarks on this clone: Its antigen is not known.

Trimming took 1 base from V and 5 from J, leaving 6 bases between them. CDR3 size: 13 residues. The germline V gene has CDR1 MNHEY and CDR2 SMNVEV (reference sequence). The receptor's source is a woman in her 30s in good health and CMV-seropositive. The chain employs TRBV27 and TRBJ2-1; D is undetermined. Sequenced input: PBMCs. CDR3: CASSLLADNEQFF. CDR3 sequence (DNA): TGTGCCAGCAGTTTATTGGCGGACAATGAGCAGTTCTTC.